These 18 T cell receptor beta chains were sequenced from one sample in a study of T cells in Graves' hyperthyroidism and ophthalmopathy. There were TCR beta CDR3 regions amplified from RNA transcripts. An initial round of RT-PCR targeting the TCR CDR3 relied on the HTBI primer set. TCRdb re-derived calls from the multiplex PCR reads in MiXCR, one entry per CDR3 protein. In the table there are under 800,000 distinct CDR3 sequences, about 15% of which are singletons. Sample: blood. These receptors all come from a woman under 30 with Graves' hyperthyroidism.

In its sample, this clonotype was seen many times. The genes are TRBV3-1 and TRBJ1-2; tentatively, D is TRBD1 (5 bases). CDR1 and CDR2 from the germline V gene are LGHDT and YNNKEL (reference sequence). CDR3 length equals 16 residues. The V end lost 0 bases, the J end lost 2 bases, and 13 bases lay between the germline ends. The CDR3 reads CASSQDLATANYGYTF. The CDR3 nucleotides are TGTGCCAGCAGCCAAGATCTGGCGACAGCGAACTATGGCTACACCTTC. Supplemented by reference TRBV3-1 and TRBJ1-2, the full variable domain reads DTAVSQTPKYLVTQMGNDKSIKCEQNLGHDTMYWYKQDSKKFLKIMFSYNNKELIINETVPNRFSPKSPDKAHLNLHINSLELGDSAVYFCASSQDLATANYGYTFGSGTRLTVV.

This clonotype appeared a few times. In nucleotides, the CDR3 is TGCAGCGTTGCGACTAGCGGCGAGCAGTACTTC. This sequence encodes CSVATSGEQYF. This rearrangement joins TRBV29-1 to TRBJ2-7; 9 nucleotides agree with TRBD2. Germline V lookup: CDR1 SQVTM, CDR2 ANQGSEA. V lost 4 bases, J lost 6 bases, and 1 base stayed unmatched. The CDR3 sequence is 11 residues long.

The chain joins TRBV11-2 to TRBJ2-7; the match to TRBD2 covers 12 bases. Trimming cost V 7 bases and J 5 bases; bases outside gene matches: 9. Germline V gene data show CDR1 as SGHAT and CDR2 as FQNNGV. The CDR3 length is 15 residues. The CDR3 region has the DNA TGTGCCAGCAAACCCCTAGCGGGAGGGCTCAACGAGCAGTACTTC. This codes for CASKPLAGGLNEQYF.

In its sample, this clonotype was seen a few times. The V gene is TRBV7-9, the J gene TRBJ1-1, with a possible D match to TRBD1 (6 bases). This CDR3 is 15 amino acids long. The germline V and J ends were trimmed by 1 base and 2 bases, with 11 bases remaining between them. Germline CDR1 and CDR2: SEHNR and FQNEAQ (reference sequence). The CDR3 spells CASSLVGHGNTEAFF. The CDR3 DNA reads TGTGCCAGCAGCTTAGTGGGACATGGAAACACTGAAGCTTTCTTT.

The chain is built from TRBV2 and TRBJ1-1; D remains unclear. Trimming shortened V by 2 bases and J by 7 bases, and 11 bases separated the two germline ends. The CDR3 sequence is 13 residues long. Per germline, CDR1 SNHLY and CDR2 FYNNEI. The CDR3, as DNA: TGTGCCAGCAGTGAACGCGTGGAAATTGAAGCTTTCTTT. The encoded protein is CASSERVEIEAFF.

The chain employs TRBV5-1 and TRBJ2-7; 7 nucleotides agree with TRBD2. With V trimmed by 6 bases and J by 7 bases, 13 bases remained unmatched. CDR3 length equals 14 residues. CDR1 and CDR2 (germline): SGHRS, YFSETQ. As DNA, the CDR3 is TGCGCCAGCACAAGTGGGAGGGACCTCGGGGAGCAGTACTTC. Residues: CASTSGRDLGEQYF.

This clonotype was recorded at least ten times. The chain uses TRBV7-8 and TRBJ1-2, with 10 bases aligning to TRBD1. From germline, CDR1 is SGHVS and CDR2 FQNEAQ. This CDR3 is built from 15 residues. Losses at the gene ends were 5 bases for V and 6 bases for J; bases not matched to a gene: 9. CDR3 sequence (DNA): TGTGCCAGCAGCACCCTGACAGGGGGCGCGGATGGCTACACCTTC. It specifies CASSTLTGGADGYTF.

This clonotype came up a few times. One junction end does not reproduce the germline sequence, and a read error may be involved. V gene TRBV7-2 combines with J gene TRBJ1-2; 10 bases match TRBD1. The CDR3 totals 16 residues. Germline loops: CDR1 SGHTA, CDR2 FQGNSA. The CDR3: CASSSSPTGGGYGYTF. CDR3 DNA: TGTGCCAGCAGCTCCTCACCGACAGGGGGCGGGTATGGTTACACCTTC.

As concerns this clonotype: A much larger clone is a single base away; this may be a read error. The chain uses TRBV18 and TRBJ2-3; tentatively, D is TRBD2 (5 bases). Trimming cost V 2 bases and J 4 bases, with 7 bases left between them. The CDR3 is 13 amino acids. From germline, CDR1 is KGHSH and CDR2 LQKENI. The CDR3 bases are TGTGCCAGCTCACCATTTAGCGCAGATACGCAGTATTTT. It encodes CASSPFSADTQYF.

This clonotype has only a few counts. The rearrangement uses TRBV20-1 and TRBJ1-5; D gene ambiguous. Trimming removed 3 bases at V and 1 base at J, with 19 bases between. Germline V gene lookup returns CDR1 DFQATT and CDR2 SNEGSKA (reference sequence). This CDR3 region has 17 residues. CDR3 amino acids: CSARRAFYTGSNQPQHF. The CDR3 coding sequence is TGCAGTGCTAGGAGGGCCTTTTATACGGGGAGCAATCAGCCCCAGCATTTT.

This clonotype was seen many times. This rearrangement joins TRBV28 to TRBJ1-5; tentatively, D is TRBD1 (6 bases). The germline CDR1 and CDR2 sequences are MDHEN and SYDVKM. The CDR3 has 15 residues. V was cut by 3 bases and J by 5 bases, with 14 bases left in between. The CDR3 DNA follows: TGTGCCAGCAGTTTCCTCACAGGGAACCATCAGCCCCAGCATTTT. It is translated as CASSFLTGNHQPQHF. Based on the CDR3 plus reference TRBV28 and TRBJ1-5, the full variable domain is DVKVTQSSRYLVKRTGEKVFLECVQDMDHENMFWYRQDPGLGLRLIYFSYDVKMKEKGDIPEGYSVSREKKERFSLILESASTNQTSMYLCASSFLTGNHQPQHFGDGTRLSIL.

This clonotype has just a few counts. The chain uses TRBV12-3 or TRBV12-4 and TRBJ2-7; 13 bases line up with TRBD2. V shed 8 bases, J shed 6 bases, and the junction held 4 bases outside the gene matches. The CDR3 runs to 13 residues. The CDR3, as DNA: TGTGCCAGCCGGACTAGCGGGAGCCCCGAGCAGTACTTC. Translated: CASRTSGSPEQYF.

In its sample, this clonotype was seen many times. The CDR3 DNA is TGCAGTGCTAGAGATCCCGGGATTCGAGAGACCCAGTACTTC. Its protein is CSARDPGIRETQYF. The genes are TRBV20-1 and TRBJ2-5, with a weak D call TRBD2 (5 bases). This CDR3 is 14 amino acids long. Trimming left V 0 bases short and J 4 bases short, with 12 bases between. Germline V lookup: CDR1 DFQATT, CDR2 SNEGSKA (reference sequence).

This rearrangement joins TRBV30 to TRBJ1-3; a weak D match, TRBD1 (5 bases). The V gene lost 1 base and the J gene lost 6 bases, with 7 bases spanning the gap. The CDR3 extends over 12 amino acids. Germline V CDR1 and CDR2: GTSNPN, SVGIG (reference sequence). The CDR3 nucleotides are TGTGCCTGGAGTGCGACAGCAAACACCATATATTTT. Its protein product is CAWSATANTIYF.

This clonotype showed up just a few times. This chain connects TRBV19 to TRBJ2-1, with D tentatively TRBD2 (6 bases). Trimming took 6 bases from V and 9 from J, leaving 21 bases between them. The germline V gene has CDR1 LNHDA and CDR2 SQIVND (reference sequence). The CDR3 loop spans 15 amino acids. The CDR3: CASSPAGTINGEQFF. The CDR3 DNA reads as TGTGCCAGTAGCCCCGCGGGAACTATTAACGGTGAGCAGTTCTTC.

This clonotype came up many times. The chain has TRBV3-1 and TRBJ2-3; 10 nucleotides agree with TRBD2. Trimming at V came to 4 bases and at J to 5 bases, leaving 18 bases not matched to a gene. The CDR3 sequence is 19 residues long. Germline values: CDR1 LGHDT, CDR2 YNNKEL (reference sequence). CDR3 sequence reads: CASSLANLPSGSSRDTQYF. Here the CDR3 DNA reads TGTGCCAGCAGCCTCGCCAATTTGCCTAGCGGGAGTTCGAGAGATACGCAGTATTTT.

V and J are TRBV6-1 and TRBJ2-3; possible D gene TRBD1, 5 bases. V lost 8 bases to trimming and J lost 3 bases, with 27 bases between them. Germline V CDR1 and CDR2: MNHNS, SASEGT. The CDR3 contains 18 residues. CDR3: CASGKTQKTATRTDTQYF. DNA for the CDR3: TGTGCCAGCGGCAAAACCCAGAAGACAGCAACGAGGACAGATACGCAGTATTTT.

The CDR3 DNA sequence: TGCAGCGTTGAAAGGCAGGGGGGAGAGACCCAGTACTTC. Protein sequence: CSVERQGGETQYF. The chain uses TRBV29-1 and TRBJ2-5; D may be TRBD1 (7 bases). Trimming took 2 bases from V and 4 from J, leaving 11 bases between them. The CDR3 covers 13 residues. CDR1 is SQVTM and CDR2 is ANQGSEA in the germline V gene.